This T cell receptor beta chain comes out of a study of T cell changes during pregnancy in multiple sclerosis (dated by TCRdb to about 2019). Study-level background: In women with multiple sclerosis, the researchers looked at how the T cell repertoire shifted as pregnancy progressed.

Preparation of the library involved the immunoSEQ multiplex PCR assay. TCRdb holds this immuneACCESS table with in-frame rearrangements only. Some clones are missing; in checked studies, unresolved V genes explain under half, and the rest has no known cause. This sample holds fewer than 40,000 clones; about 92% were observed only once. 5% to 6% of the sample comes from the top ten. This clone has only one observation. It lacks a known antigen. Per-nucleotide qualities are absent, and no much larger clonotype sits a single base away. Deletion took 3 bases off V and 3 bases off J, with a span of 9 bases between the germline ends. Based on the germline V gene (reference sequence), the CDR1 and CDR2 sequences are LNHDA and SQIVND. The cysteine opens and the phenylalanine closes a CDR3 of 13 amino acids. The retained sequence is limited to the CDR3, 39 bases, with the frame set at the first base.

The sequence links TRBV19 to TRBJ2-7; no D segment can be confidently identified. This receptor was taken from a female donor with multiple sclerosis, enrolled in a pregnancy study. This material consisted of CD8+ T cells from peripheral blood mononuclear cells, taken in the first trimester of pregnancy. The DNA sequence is TGTGCCAGTAGTATGGCACATGACTACGAGCAGTACTTC. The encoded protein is CASSMAHDYEQYF.